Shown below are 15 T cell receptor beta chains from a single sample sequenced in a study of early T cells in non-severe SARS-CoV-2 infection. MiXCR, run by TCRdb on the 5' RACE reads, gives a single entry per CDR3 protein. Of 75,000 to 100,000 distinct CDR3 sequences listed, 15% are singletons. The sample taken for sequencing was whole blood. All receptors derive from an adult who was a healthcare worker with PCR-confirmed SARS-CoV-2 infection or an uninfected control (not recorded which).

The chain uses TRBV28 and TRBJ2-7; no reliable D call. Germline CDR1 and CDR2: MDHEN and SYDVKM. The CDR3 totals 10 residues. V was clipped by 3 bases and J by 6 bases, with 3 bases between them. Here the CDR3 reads CASSFTEQYF. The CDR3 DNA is TGTGCCAGCAGTTTCACCGAGCAGTACTTC.

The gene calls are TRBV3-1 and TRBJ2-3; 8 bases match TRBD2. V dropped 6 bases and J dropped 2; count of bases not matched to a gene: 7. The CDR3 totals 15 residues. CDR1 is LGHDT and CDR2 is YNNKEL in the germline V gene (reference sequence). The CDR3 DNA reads TGTGCCAGCAGTCCAGATAGCGGGATCACAGATACGCAGTATTTT. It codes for CASSPDSGITDTQYF.

CDR3 sequence reads: CASTGGRILYNEQFF. In DNA, the CDR3 is TGTGCCAGCACAGGCGGCCGGATCCTCTACAATGAGCAGTTCTTC. This chain connects TRBV6-2 or TRBV6-3 to TRBJ2-1; D uncertain. This CDR3 is 15 amino acids long. The germline CDR1 and CDR2 sequences are MNHEY and SVGEGT. V gave up 7 bases and J gave up 3 bases, with 16 bases separating them.

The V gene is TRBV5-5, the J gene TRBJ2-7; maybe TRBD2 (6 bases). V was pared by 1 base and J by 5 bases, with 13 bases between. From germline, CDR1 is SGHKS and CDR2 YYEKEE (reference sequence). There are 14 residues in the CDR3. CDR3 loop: CASSLYGSNNEQYF. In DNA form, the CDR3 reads TGTGCCAGCAGCTTGTACGGGAGTAACAACGAGCAGTACTTC.

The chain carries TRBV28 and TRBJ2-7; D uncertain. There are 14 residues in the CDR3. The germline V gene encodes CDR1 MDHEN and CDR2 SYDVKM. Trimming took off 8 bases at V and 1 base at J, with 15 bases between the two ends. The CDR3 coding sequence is TGTGCCAGCCAAGACGGCACCACTTCCTACGAGCAGTACTTC. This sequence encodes CASQDGTTSYEQYF.

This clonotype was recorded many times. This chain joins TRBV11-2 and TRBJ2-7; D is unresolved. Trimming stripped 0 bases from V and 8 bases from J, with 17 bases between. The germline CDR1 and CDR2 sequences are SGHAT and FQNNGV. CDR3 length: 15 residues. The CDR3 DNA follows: TGTGCCAGCAGCTTAGAGCCTTCCTCGGCTACGAAGCAGTACTTC. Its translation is CASSLEPSSATKQYF.

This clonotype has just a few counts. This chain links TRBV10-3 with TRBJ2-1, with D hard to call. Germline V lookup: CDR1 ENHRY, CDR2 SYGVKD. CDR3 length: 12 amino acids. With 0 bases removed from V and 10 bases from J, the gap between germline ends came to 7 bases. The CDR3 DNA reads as TGTGCCATCAGTGAGTCCGACTTCGAGCAGTTCTTC. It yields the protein CAISESDFEQFF.

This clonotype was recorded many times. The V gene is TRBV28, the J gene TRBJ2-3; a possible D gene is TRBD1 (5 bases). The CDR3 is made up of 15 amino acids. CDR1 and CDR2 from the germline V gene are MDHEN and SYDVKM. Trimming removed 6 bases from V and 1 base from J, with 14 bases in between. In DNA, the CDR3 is TGTGCCAGCAGACCAAGACAGTTCCGCACAGATACGCAGTATTTT. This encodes CASRPRQFRTDTQYF.

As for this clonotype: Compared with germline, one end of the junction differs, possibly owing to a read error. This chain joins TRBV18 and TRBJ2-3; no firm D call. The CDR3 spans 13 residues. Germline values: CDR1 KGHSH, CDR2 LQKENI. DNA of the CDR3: TGTGCCAGCACATCATGGAGCACGGATACGCAGTATTTT. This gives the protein CASTSWSTDTQYF.

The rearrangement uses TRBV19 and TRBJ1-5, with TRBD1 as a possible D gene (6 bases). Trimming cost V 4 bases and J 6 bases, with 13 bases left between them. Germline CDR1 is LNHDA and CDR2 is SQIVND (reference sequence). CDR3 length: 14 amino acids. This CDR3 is CASSKQGTGQPQHF. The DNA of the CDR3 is TGTGCCAGTAGTAAACAGGGAACGGGTCAGCCCCAGCATTTT. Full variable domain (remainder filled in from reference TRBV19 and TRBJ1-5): DGGITQSPKYLFRKEGQNVTLSCEQNLNHDAMYWYRQDPGQGLRLIYYSQIVNDFQKGDIAEGYSVSREKKESFPLTVTSAQKNPTAFYLCASSKQGTGQPQHFGDGTRLSIL.

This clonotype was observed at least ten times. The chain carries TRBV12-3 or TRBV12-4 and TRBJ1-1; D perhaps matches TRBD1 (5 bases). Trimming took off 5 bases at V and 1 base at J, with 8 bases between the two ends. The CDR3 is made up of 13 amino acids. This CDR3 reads CASSPRGNTEAFF. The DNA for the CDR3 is TGTGCCAGCAGTCCGAGGGGGAACACTGAAGCTTTCTTT.

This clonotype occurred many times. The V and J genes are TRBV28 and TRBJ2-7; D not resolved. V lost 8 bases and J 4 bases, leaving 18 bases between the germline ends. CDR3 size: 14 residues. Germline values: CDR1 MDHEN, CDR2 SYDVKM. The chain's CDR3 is CASHGRFRGYEQYF. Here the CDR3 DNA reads TGTGCCAGCCACGGACGGTTTCGTGGGTACGAGCAGTACTTC.

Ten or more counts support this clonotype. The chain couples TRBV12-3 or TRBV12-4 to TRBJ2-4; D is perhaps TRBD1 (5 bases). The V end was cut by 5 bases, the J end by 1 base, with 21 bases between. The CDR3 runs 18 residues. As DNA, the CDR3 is TGTGCCAGCAGTATCACAACAGGCAGCCGGTCTGCCAAAAACATTCAGTACTTC. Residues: CASSITTGSRSAKNIQYF.

Here the CDR3 DNA reads TGTGCCAGCAGTTCCGGACAGGGTCTCACCGGGGAGCTGTTTTTT. Translated: CASSSGQGLTGELFF. The rearrangement links TRBV6-2 or TRBV6-3 to TRBJ2-2, with 8 bases lining up with TRBD1. The J segment lost 4 bases and the V segment lost 4 bases, leaving 5 bases of the junction unmatched. The germline V gene encodes CDR1 MNHEY and CDR2 SVGEGT. The CDR3 is made up of 15 amino acids.

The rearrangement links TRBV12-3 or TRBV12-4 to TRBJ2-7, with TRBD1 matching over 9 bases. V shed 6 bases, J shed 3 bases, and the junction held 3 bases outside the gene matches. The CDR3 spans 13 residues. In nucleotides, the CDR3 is TGTGCCAGCAGAGACAGGGGGGACTACGAGCAGTACTTC. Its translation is CASRDRGDYEQYF.